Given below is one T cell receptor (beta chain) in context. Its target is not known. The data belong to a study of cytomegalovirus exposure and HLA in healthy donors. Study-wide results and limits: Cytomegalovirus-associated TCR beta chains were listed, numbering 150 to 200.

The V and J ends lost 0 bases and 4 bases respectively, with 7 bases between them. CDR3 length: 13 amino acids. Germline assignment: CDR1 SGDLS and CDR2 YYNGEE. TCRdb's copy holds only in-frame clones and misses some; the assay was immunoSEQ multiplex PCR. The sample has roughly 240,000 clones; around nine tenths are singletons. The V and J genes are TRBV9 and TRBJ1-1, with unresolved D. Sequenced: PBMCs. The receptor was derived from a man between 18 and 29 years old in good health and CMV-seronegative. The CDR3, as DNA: TGTGCCAGCAGCGTAGGGGCTGGCACTGAAGCTTTCTTT. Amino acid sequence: CASSVGAGTEAFF.